This is a list of T cell receptor beta chains from one sample in a study of cytomegalovirus exposure and HLA in healthy donors. Sequenced by immunoSEQ multiplex PCR; TCRdb stores in-frame clones only, minus some. The sample has over 95,000 clones, about 74% seen once. Sequenced sample: PBMCs. The receptors come from a female donor in good health and CMV-seronegative. CDR3s include the opening cysteine and the closing phenylalanine or tryptophan. A D gene is named only where the DNA matches it firmly. Clone size is stated in some rows and not others, as once, few, many or a class when expanded.

cdr3_nt: TGCGCCAGCAGTCAATCTGGGAGACTAAGCTCCTACAATGAGCAGTTCTTC
cdr3_aa: CASSQSGRLSSYNEQFF
d_call: NA
j_call: TRBJ2-1
v_call: TRBV23-1
clone_size: NA

cdr3_nt: TGTGCCAGCAGCAAAATTGGGACAGGCTCCTACGAGCAGTACTTC
cdr3_aa: CASSKIGTGSYEQYF
d_call: TRBD1
j_call: TRBJ2-7
v_call: TRBV11-1
clone_size: NA

cdr3_nt: TGTGCCAGCAGCGCTCGTCAGGGGGCTGTTGGAAACACCATATATTTT
cdr3_aa: CASSARQGAVGNTIYF
d_call: TRBD1
j_call: TRBJ1-3
v_call: TRBV5-6
clone_size: few

cdr3_nt: TGTGCTAGCAGCCCCAGCGGGGGAGAGACCCAGTACTTC
cdr3_aa: CASSPSGGETQYF
d_call: TRBD2
j_call: TRBJ2-5
v_call: TRBV7-7
clone_size: NA

cdr3_nt: TGTGCCAGTATAGATTTCGGTAGGGGGCCAACCGGGGAGCTGTTTTTT
cdr3_aa: CASIDFGRGPTGELFF
d_call: TRBD1
j_call: TRBJ2-2
v_call: TRBV19
clone_size: NA

cdr3_nt: TGTGCCAGCGGGGGGATCGGCAGAGGATACGAGCAGTACTTC
cdr3_aa: CASGGIGRGYEQYF
d_call: NA
j_call: TRBJ2-7
v_call: TRBV13
clone_size: NA

cdr3_nt: TGTGCCAGCAGCGTAGGGGGGGGTTTCAGTGGAAACACCATATATTTT
cdr3_aa: CASSVGGGFSGNTIYF
d_call: NA
j_call: TRBJ1-3
v_call: TRBV9
clone_size: once

cdr3_nt: TGTGCCAGCAGCCTGACTACAGGGCACTATGGCTACACCTTC
cdr3_aa: CASSLTTGHYGYTF
d_call: NA
j_call: TRBJ1-2
v_call: TRBV28
clone_size: NA

cdr3_nt: TGCGCCAGCAGCTTGGGCACCGGGACACTCTCCTACAATGAGCAGTTCTTC
cdr3_aa: CASSLGTGTLSYNEQFF
d_call: NA
j_call: TRBJ2-1
v_call: TRBV5-1
clone_size: NA

cdr3_nt: TGTGCCAGCAGCCCCGCGACTAGCGGCTACAATGAGCAGTTCTTC
cdr3_aa: CASSPATSGYNEQFF
d_call: TRBD2
j_call: TRBJ2-1
v_call: TRBV28
clone_size: few

cdr3_nt: TGTGCCAGCCGGGACTGGATAACCGGGGAGCTGTTTTTT
cdr3_aa: CASRDWITGELFF
d_call: NA
j_call: TRBJ2-2
v_call: TRBV2
clone_size: NA

cdr3_nt: TGTGCCAGCAGTTTATCCCGAGAGGGAAACTATGGCTACACCTTC
cdr3_aa: CASSLSREGNYGYTF
d_call: NA
j_call: TRBJ1-2
v_call: TRBV27
clone_size: once

cdr3_nt: TGTGCCAGCAGTTTCGGGGGAGGCCCCTACGAGCAGTACTTC
cdr3_aa: CASSFGGGPYEQYF
d_call: NA
j_call: TRBJ2-7
v_call: TRBV6-6
clone_size: NA

cdr3_nt: TGTGCCAGCAGTCGTAAGACAGGGGGCGGTGGCTACACCTTC
cdr3_aa: CASSRKTGGGGYTF
d_call: TRBD1
j_call: TRBJ1-2
v_call: TRBV6-5
clone_size: NA

cdr3_nt: TGTGCCAGCAGTGACTCCACAGGGATAGCTGGAAACACCATATATTTT
cdr3_aa: CASSDSTGIAGNTIYF
d_call: NA
j_call: TRBJ1-3
v_call: TRBV6-6
clone_size: NA

cdr3_nt: TGTTCCAGCAGCTTAGCCGGGACAGGGTCTGCTACGGAGCAGTACTTC
cdr3_aa: CSSSLAGTGSATEQYF
d_call: TRBD1
j_call: TRBJ2-7
v_call: TRBV7-9
clone_size: NA

cdr3_nt: TGCGCCACAGGGGATACAGGCCCTAACTATGGCTACACCTTC
cdr3_aa: CATGDTGPNYGYTF
d_call: NA
j_call: TRBJ1-2
v_call: TRBV5-1
clone_size: NA

cdr3_nt: TGTGCCAGTAGTATATCGGCGGGGAACAATGAGCAGTTCTTC
cdr3_aa: CASSISAGNNEQFF
d_call: NA
j_call: TRBJ2-1
v_call: TRBV19
clone_size: NA

cdr3_nt: TGCGCCAGCAGCTCCCTGAAGACTTCTGGGGCCAACGTCCTGACTTTC
cdr3_aa: CASSSLKTSGANVLTF
d_call: NA
j_call: TRBJ2-6
v_call: TRBV5-1
clone_size: NA

cdr3_nt: TGTGCCAGCAGCTTGGAAACACTGGCAGGGCGTAACTATGGCTACACCTTC
cdr3_aa: CASSLETLAGRNYGYTF
d_call: NA
j_call: TRBJ1-2
v_call: TRBV5-5
clone_size: NA

cdr3_nt: TGTGCCAGCAGCTTAAGAGGTTTGGAGACCCAGTACTTC
cdr3_aa: CASSLRGLETQYF
d_call: NA
j_call: TRBJ2-5
v_call: TRBV7-3
clone_size: few

cdr3_nt: TGTGCCAGCAGTTCAGGGGGGTTCTATGGCTACACCTTC
cdr3_aa: CASSSGGFYGYTF
d_call: TRBD1
j_call: TRBJ1-2
v_call: TRBV28
clone_size: NA

cdr3_nt: TGTGCCAGCAGGGAGGGGACAGGGAGCACAGATACGCAGTATTTT
cdr3_aa: CASREGTGSTDTQYF
d_call: TRBD1
j_call: TRBJ2-3
v_call: TRBV9
clone_size: NA

cdr3_nt: TGTGCCAGTAGTATAGGACAGCGTTTCACTGAAGCTTTCTTT
cdr3_aa: CASSIGQRFTEAFF
d_call: NA
j_call: TRBJ1-1
v_call: TRBV19
clone_size: NA

cdr3_nt: TGTGCTAGTGGTTTGGAAACAGGACCCGCGAACACCGGGGAGCTGTTTTTT
cdr3_aa: CASGLETGPANTGELFF
d_call: NA
j_call: TRBJ2-2
v_call: TRBV12-5
clone_size: NA

cdr3_nt: TGTGCCAGCAGCTTAGCGCGTATCAGCACAGATACGCAGTATTTT
cdr3_aa: CASSLARISTDTQYF
d_call: NA
j_call: TRBJ2-3
v_call: TRBV7-8
clone_size: NA

cdr3_nt: TGTGCCAGAAGCTTGGGCAGCTCCTATAATTCACCCCTCCACTTT
cdr3_aa: CARSLGSSYNSPLHF
d_call: NA
j_call: TRBJ1-6
v_call: TRBV5-3
clone_size: NA

cdr3_nt: TGTGCCTGGAGAAATTATAGGGGGGGGAGTGGCTACACCTTC
cdr3_aa: CAWRNYRGGSGYTF
d_call: NA
j_call: TRBJ1-2
v_call: TRBV30
clone_size: NA

cdr3_nt: TGTGCCAGCAGCACATGGGGGGGTGGAGCGGGCGGAAACACCATATATTTT
cdr3_aa: CASSTWGGGAGGNTIYF
d_call: NA
j_call: TRBJ1-3
v_call: TRBV7-8
clone_size: few

cdr3_nt: TGTGCCAGCAGTGAGCGGGAAAGTGGGACAGATACGCAGTATTTT
cdr3_aa: CASSERESGTDTQYF
d_call: TRBD2
j_call: TRBJ2-3
v_call: TRBV28
clone_size: NA

cdr3_nt: TGTGCCAGCAGCTTACGGACTAGCGGGGGGTCAGATACGCAGTATTTT
cdr3_aa: CASSLRTSGGSDTQYF
d_call: TRBD2
j_call: TRBJ2-3
v_call: TRBV7-8
clone_size: NA

cdr3_nt: TGTGCCAGTAGTATCACCCGGGACAGGGGGCACGAGCAGTACTTC
cdr3_aa: CASSITRDRGHEQYF
d_call: TRBD1
j_call: TRBJ2-7
v_call: TRBV19
clone_size: NA

cdr3_nt: TGTGCCAGCAGGCGATACGGCAATGAGCAGTTCTTC
cdr3_aa: CASRRYGNEQFF
d_call: NA
j_call: TRBJ2-1
v_call: TRBV5-6
clone_size: NA

cdr3_nt: TGTGCCAGCAGCTTGGACACACAGGGACGGACTGAAGCTTTCTTT
cdr3_aa: CASSLDTQGRTEAFF
d_call: NA
j_call: TRBJ1-1
v_call: TRBV5-4
clone_size: NA

cdr3_nt: TGTGCCACCAGCAGAGACGGGACAGGGCAGAGCGAGCAGTACTTC
cdr3_aa: CATSRDGTGQSEQYF
d_call: TRBD1
j_call: TRBJ2-7
v_call: TRBV15
clone_size: few

cdr3_nt: TGTGCCAGCAGCCTACTAGGACAGATCACCGGGGAGCTGTTTTTT
cdr3_aa: CASSLLGQITGELFF
d_call: NA
j_call: TRBJ2-2
v_call: TRBV5-4
clone_size: NA

cdr3_nt: TGTGCCAGCAGGAAAAGACAGGGGGCTTATGGCTACACCTTC
cdr3_aa: CASRKRQGAYGYTF
d_call: TRBD1
j_call: TRBJ1-2
v_call: TRBV2
clone_size: NA

cdr3_nt: TGTGCCAGCAGCTCGGGGACTAGCGGGGCCCAAGAGACCCAGTACTTC
cdr3_aa: CASSSGTSGAQETQYF
d_call: TRBD2
j_call: TRBJ2-5
v_call: TRBV11-2
clone_size: NA

cdr3_nt: TGTGCCAGCTCACCACCGAGTATAGAGACCCAGTACTTC
cdr3_aa: CASSPPSIETQYF
d_call: NA
j_call: TRBJ2-5
v_call: TRBV18
clone_size: NA

cdr3_nt: TGTGCCAGCAGCCCCCAAGGAGGTAGCGCAGCGACCCAGTACTTC
cdr3_aa: CASSPQGGSAATQYF
d_call: NA
j_call: TRBJ2-5
v_call: TRBV7-9
clone_size: NA

cdr3_nt: TGTGCCAGCAGTTTTGAAGCGGGCCGATACAATGAGCAGTTCTTC
cdr3_aa: CASSFEAGRYNEQFF
d_call: NA
j_call: TRBJ2-1
v_call: TRBV27
clone_size: NA

cdr3_nt: TGTGCCAGCAGCTTGCGACAGGGGGTTCACACCATATATTTT
cdr3_aa: CASSLRQGVHTIYF
d_call: TRBD1
j_call: TRBJ1-3
v_call: TRBV7-9
clone_size: NA

cdr3_nt: TGTGCCAGCAGTTACCCCGTCGCGAGCTACGAGCAGTACTTC
cdr3_aa: CASSYPVASYEQYF
d_call: NA
j_call: TRBJ2-7
v_call: TRBV6-6
clone_size: NA

cdr3_nt: TGTGCCAGCTTGGGGACAGGGAGTGTCCACACTGAAGCTTTCTTT
cdr3_aa: CASLGTGSVHTEAFF
d_call: TRBD1
j_call: TRBJ1-1
v_call: TRBV18
clone_size: NA

cdr3_nt: TGTGCCAGCAGTTACTCTTGGGACTTGGAGCAGTACTTC
cdr3_aa: CASSYSWDLEQYF
d_call: NA
j_call: TRBJ2-7
v_call: TRBV6-5
clone_size: once

cdr3_nt: TGTGCCAGCACTGGGGGGACAGACGTCTACACCTTC
cdr3_aa: CASTGGTDVYTF
d_call: TRBD1
j_call: TRBJ1-2
v_call: TRBV25-1
clone_size: NA

cdr3_nt: TGCAGCGTACCAGGGGGCAGCTCTGGGGCCAACGTCCTGACTTTC
cdr3_aa: CSVPGGSSGANVLTF
d_call: TRBD1
j_call: TRBJ2-6
v_call: TRBV29-1
clone_size: NA

cdr3_nt: TGCGCCAGCAGCCTTTCCGGGACAGGAGGCGAGCAGTACTTC
cdr3_aa: CASSLSGTGGEQYF
d_call: TRBD1
j_call: TRBJ2-7
v_call: TRBV4-3
clone_size: NA

cdr3_nt: TGTGCCAGCAGTGTGGTGGGGGGGGCCTACGAGCAGTACTTC
cdr3_aa: CASSVVGGAYEQYF
d_call: TRBD2
j_call: TRBJ2-7
v_call: TRBV2
clone_size: NA

cdr3_nt: TGTGCCAGTAGCTATTCAGGGGAACCATTTTTTGAGCAGTTCTTC
cdr3_aa: CASSYSGEPFFEQFF
d_call: NA
j_call: TRBJ2-1
v_call: TRBV19
clone_size: NA

cdr3_nt: TGTGCCAGTACGGAGTACGGGGGCGAGCAGTACTTC
cdr3_aa: CASTEYGGEQYF
d_call: NA
j_call: TRBJ2-7
v_call: TRBV19
clone_size: once

cdr3_nt: TGCGCCAGCAGCCAAGATGGGACGGGGAGGACTGAAGCTTTCTTT
cdr3_aa: CASSQDGTGRTEAFF
d_call: NA
j_call: TRBJ1-1
v_call: TRBV4-3
clone_size: once

cdr3_nt: TGCGCCAGCAGCCCAGGGGTCGTTGGGAACACCATATATTTT
cdr3_aa: CASSPGVVGNTIYF
d_call: NA
j_call: TRBJ1-3
v_call: TRBV4-1
clone_size: NA

cdr3_nt: TGTGCCAGCAGTGAAGGTCCAGTCGACACCGGGGAGCTGTTTTTT
cdr3_aa: CASSEGPVDTGELFF
d_call: NA
j_call: TRBJ2-2
v_call: TRBV25-1
clone_size: few

cdr3_nt: TGTGCCAGCCTACCCTGGGGGGGGAGGGGCGACACCGGGGAGCTGTTTTTT
cdr3_aa: CASLPWGGRGDTGELFF
d_call: TRBD2
j_call: TRBJ2-2
v_call: TRBV2
clone_size: NA

cdr3_nt: TGCGCCAGCAGCTTTAACAGACTAGCGGGTTACAATGAGCAGTTCTTC
cdr3_aa: CASSFNRLAGYNEQFF
d_call: TRBD2
j_call: TRBJ2-1
v_call: TRBV5-1
clone_size: NA

cdr3_nt: TGTGCCAGCAGCTTGACGGCTCCCAGGGGCGATGAGCAGTTCTTC
cdr3_aa: CASSLTAPRGDEQFF
d_call: NA
j_call: TRBJ2-1
v_call: TRBV7-2
clone_size: NA

cdr3_nt: TGTGCCAGCAGACAGACTAGCGGGGTATCTGAGCAGTTCTTC
cdr3_aa: CASRQTSGVSEQFF
d_call: TRBD2
j_call: TRBJ2-1
v_call: TRBV11-2
clone_size: NA

cdr3_nt: TGCAGCGTCCGTCGGGCCGAGACTAGCGGTTACGAGCAGTACTTC
cdr3_aa: CSVRRAETSGYEQYF
d_call: TRBD2
j_call: TRBJ2-7
v_call: TRBV29-1
clone_size: few